This paragraph covers one TCR beta chain sequence. The data are from a study of preoperative IRX-2 immunotherapy in early breast cancer. This CDR3 contains 14 residues. Germline loops: CDR1 SGHRS, CDR2 YFSETQ. Trimming cost V 7 bases and J 0 bases, with 12 bases left between them. Treatment described: preoperative locoregional IRX-2 cytokine immunotherapy. Samples came from a phase Ib trial of preoperative locoregional IRX-2 cytokine immunotherapy. Method: immunoSEQ multiplex PCR; TCRdb's copy keeps in-frame clones and lacks some. Of under 20,000 clones listed, around four fifths are singletons. This sequence originates from a human donor with breast cancer. V is TRBV5-1 and J is TRBJ2-3; D gene unclear. Sequenced here: lymph node tissue, sampled after IRX-2 immunotherapy. The CDR3 DNA is TGCGCCAGCCGCCCCCACGTTAGCACAGATACGCAGTATTTT. This sequence encodes CASRPHVSTDTQYF.